This T cell receptor (beta chain) was recovered during a study of identical twins. A universal primer site arose from template switching, and cDNA bore unique molecular identifiers. TCRdb processed the 5' RACE reads anew with MiXCR; each CDR3 protein has one entry. The sample contains around 1.7 million distinct CDR3 sequences, about 32% of which appear only once. This clonotype was observed at least ten times. There are 11 residues in the CDR3. From germline, CDR1 is MDHEN and CDR2 SYDVKM. The ends were cut back, 6 bases at V and 2 bases at J, with 4 bases in the middle. The gene calls are TRBV28 and TRBJ1-2; no firm D call. The sample consisted of cord blood. This sequence originates from a newborn girl in good health. The CDR3: CASRENYGYTF. In nucleotides, the CDR3 is TGTGCCAGCAGGGAAAACTATGGCTACACCTTC.